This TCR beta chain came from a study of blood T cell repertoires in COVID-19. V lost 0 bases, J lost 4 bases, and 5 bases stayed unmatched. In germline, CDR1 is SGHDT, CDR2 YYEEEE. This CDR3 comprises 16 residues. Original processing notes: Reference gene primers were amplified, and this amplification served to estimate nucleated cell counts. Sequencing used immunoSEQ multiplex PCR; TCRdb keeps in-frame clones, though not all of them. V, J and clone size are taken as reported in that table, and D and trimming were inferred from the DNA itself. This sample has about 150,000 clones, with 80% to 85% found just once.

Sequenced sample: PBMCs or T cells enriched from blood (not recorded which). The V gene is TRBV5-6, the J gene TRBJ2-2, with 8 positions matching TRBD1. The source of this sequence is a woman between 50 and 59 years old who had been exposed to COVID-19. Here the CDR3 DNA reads TGTGCCAGCAGCTTGGAGACAGGGGTCACCACCGGGGAGCTGTTTTTT. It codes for CASSLETGVTTGELFF.